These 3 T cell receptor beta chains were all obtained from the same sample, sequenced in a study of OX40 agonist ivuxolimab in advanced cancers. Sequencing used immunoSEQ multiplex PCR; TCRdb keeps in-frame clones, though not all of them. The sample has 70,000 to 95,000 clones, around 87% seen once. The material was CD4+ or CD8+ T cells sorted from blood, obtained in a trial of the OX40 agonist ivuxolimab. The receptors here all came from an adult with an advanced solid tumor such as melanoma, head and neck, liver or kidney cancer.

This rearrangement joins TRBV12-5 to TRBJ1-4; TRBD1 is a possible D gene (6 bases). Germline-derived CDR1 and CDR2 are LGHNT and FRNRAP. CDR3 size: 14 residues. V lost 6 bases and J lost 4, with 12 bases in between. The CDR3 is CASGTGRGNEKLFF. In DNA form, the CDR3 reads TGTGCTAGTGGCACAGGGCGGGGTAATGAAAAACTGTTTTTT.

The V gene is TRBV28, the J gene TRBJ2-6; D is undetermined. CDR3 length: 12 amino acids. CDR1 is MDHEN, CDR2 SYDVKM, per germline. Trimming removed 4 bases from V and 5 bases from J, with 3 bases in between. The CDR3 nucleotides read TGTGCCAGCAGTTACAGGGCCAACGTCCTGACTTTC. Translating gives CASSYRANVLTF.

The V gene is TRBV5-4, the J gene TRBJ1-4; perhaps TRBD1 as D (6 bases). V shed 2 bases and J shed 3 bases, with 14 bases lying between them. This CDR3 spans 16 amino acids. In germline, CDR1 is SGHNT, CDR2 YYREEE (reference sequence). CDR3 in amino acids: CASSFAGDMSNEKLFF. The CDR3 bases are TGTGCCAGCAGCTTTGCAGGGGACATGTCTAATGAAAAACTGTTTTTT.